Sequencing of this T cell receptor beta chain was carried out in a study of shared clonotypes between healthy human individuals (dated by TCRdb to the early 2020s). In the study overall: A couple of women and a few men aged 18 to 49 years were included in the cohort. For each donor, CD4 naive and CD4 memory were each given three plates, CD8 naive was given two plates, and CD8 memory was given one plate. Blood TCR repertoires of a handful of healthy adults were deeply sequenced to estimate repertoire size and the extent of clonotype sharing between individuals. Libraries were prepared and TCR repertoires were sequenced by different laboratories using diverse techniques, in order to increase sequencing depth and limit assay-specific biases. Between about 0.94 and 8.9 billion PBMCs per donor were obtained by leukapheresis. The paper's findings and limits, for the study overall: Only blood was sampled, and tissue TCR repertoires likely differ from those in blood. Pairwise subsampling indicated that sequencing depth was expected to affect the degree of clonotype sharing among donors. Even with the large sequencing depth, rarefaction of the sorted-subset datasets indicated that sequencing was incomplete. Naive subsets generally had larger estimated clonotype richness than memory subsets. The genetic and exposure-history diversity represented was limited by the small number of donors. Compared with non-shared clonotypes, clonotypes shared by all four sorted-subset donors had higher generation probabilities. Across a handful of donors, around 5.4% of naive CD4, 3% to 3.5% of naive CD8, roughly 2.2% of memory CD4, and roughly 0.41% of memory CD8 clonotypes were shared.

Regarding this clone: Its cognate antigen has yet to be identified. No base qualities exist here, and no much larger clone lies one base off it.

As encoded in the germline V gene, CDR1 is SGHRS while CDR2 is YFSETQ. Inclusive of the bounding cysteine and phenylalanine, the CDR3 is 17 residues long. The entry retains the CDR3 DNA only, 51 bases that are in frame from base 1. For this chain, trimming is 0 bases at the V end and 1 base at the J end, and the number of junction bases without a gene match is 7. Using the deep immunoSEQ assay, multiplex PCR amplified TCR CDR3 regions from genomic DNA. Genomic DNA extracted from each cell subset was distributed evenly over all wells of several immunoSEQ 96-well plates, and each plate served as one replicate. For sorted subsets, roughly 0.2 ug genomic DNA, equal to about 30,000 T cell genomes, was loaded into each replicate PCR. The purified libraries were quantified using a Qubit 3.0 fluorometer, sized with a Bioanalyzer 2100, and then quantified again using the KAPA Library Quantification kit. Every immunoSEQ 96-well plate was sequenced on a dedicated single-read 150-cycle Illumina NextSeq 550 flow cell. Under the source paper's analysis protocol: Because the immunoSEQ output included only junctional sequences and no quality scores, the filtering could not be the same as the filtering used for full-length reads. To assign V/J genes and CDR3, sequences were annotated using PyIR, a Python wrapper for IgBLAST v1.9, with IMGT germline references. Reads with weak V/J assignments (E-value above 1e-6), missing CDR3, stop codons, out-of-frame junctions, or ambiguous translated residues were removed. V3J clonotypes were defined as sequences sharing the same inferred V gene, J gene, and CDR3 amino acid sequence. To compute the percentage overlap between repertoires, the number of shared unique clonotypes was divided by the size of the smaller repertoire. Three approaches were used to assess repertoire richness: RTK rarefaction, the Chao1 estimator, and Recon v2.1 estimates of unobserved clonotypes. Generation probabilities for all TCRbeta clonotypes obtained by the gDNA method from a handful of donors were computed using OLGA. TCRdb's version of the immuneACCESS table is confined to in-frame rearrangements and falls short of the full clone set. An unresolved V gene accounts for under half of the shortfall where checked; the remainder is of unknown origin. V and J calls and clone size are as listed in that table; D and trimming were resolved from the DNA. This sample lists more than 2,000,000 clones; approximately 90% were detected once. Over 0.12% of the sample belongs to the ten largest clones.

The donors were healthy, HIV-negative adults with no recently reported acute infections or vaccinations. All donors were Caucasian adults living in Nashville, Tennessee, USA. CD4+ T cells were enriched by magnetic negative selection; naive cells were then positively selected on CD45RA, and the negative fraction formed the memory subset. After blood collection by leukapheresis, PBMCs were isolated using Ficoll-Histopaque density gradient centrifugation and then cryopreserved in the vapor phase of liquid nitrogen. Analytical flow cytometry was used to check the purity and quantity of every magnetically sorted T cell population. From each sorted fraction, genomic DNA was isolated and quantified by UV absorbance on a Nanodrop 2000c.

This receptor chain uses TRBV5-1 and TRBJ2-5, with 9 bases aligning to TRBD2. Specimen: naive CD4+ T cells sorted from blood. The label giving this sample's cell subset or site can be read as: CD45RA+ positively selected. This receptor was obtained from a man aged 18-30 years in good health. The bases are TGCGCCAGCAGCTTGGGGGCTAGCGGGACTCTCCAAGAGACCCAGTACTTC. The encoded protein is CASSLGASGTLQETQYF.